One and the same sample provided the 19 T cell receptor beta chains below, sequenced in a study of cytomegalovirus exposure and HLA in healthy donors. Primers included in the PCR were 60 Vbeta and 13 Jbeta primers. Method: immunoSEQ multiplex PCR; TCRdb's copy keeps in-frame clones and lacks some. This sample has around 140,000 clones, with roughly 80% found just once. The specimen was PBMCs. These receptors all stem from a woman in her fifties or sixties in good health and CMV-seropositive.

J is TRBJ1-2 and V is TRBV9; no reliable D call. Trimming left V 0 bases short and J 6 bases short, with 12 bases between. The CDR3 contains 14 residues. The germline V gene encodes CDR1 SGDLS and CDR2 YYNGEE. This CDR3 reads CASSVADGRNGYTF. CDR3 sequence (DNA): TGTGCCAGCAGCGTAGCCGACGGGAGAAATGGCTACACCTTC.

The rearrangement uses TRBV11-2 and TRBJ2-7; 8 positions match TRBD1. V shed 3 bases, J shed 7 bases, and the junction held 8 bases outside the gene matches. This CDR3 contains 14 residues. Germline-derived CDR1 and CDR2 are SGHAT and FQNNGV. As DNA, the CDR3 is TGTGCCAGCAGCTTCATCAGGGGGCCTCCTGAGCAGTACTTC. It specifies CASSFIRGPPEQYF.

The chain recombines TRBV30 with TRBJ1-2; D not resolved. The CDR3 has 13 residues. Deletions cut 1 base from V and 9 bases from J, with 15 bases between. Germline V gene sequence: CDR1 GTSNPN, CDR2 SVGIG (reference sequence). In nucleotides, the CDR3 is TGTGCCTGGAGTGCTCCCCTAGCTCTAAGCTACACCTTC. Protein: CAWSAPLALSYTF.

Here the CDR3 reads CASSVGGLAGFYEQYF. The CDR3 DNA reads as TGTGCCAGCAGCGTGGGGGGGCTAGCGGGATTCTACGAGCAGTACTTC. The rearrangement links TRBV9 to TRBJ2-7, with TRBD2 identical over 9 bases. The CDR3 has 16 amino acids. Germline lookup yields CDR1 SGDLS and CDR2 YYNGEE. The ends lost 2 bases at V and 3 bases at J; junction bases unmatched: 9.

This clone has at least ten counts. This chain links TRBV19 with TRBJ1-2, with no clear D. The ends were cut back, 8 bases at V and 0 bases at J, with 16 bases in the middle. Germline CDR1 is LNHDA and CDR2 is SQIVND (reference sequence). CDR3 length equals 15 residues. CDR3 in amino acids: CASLGRRIANYGYTF. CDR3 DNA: TGTGCCAGTCTCGGAAGGCGGATAGCTAACTATGGCTACACCTTC.

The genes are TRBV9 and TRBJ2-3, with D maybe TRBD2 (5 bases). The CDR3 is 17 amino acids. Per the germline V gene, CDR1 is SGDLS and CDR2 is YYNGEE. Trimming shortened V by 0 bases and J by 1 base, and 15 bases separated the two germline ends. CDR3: CASSVAGIAVGTDTQYF. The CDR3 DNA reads TGTGCCAGCAGCGTAGCCGGGATCGCTGTGGGCACAGATACGCAGTATTTT.

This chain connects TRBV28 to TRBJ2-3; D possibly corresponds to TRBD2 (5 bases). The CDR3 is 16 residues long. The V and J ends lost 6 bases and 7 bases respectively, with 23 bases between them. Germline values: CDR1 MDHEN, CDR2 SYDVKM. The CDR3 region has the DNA TGTGCCAGCAGGCATGCGGACTCGCAAGCGCACCATACGCAGTATTTT. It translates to CASRHADSQAHHTQYF.

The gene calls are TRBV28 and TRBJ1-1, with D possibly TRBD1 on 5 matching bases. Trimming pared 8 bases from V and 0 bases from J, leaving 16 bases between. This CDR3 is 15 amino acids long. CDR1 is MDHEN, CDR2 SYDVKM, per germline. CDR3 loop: CASSLGGGMNTEAFF. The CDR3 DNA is TGTGCCAGCTCCCTGGGGGGGGGAATGAACACTGAAGCTTTCTTT.

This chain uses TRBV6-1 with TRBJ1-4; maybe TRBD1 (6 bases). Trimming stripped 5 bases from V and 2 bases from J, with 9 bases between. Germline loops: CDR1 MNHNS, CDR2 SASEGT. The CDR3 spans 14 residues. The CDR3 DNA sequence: TGTGCCAGCAGTACAGGGACCACTAATGAAAAACTGTTTTTT. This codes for CASSTGTTNEKLFF.

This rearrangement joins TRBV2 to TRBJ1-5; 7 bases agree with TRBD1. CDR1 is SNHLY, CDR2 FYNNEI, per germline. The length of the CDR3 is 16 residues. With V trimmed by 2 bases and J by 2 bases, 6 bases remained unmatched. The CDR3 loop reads CASSEQAGGGNQPQHF. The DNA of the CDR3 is TGTGCCAGCAGTGAACAGGCAGGGGGTGGCAATCAGCCCCAGCATTTT.

The CDR3 bases are TGTGCCAGCAGCCAACGGAGATCTGAAGCTTTCTTT. Translating it yields CASSQRRSEAFF. V usage is TRBV28 and J usage is TRBJ1-1; D call uncertain. Germline V gene data show CDR1 as MDHEN and CDR2 as SYDVKM. This CDR3 has 12 amino acids. V was shortened by 6 bases and J by 6 bases, with 11 bases between the two germline ends.

The CDR3 nucleotides are TGCGCCAGCAGCCCAATCACAGGGGAATATGGCTACACCTTC. Protein sequence: CASSPITGEYGYTF. This rearrangement joins TRBV5-1 to TRBJ1-2, with 7 bases matching TRBD1. The CDR3 sequence is 14 residues long. Trimming cost V 4 bases and J 5 bases; bases outside gene matches: 8. Germline assignment: CDR1 SGHRS and CDR2 YFSETQ.

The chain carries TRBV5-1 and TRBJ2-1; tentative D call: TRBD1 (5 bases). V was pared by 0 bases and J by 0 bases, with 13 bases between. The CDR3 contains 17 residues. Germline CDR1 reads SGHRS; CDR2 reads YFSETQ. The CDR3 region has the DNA TGCGCCAGCAGCTTGGGTATGGCGGACACCTCCTACAATGAGCAGTTCTTC. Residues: CASSLGMADTSYNEQFF.

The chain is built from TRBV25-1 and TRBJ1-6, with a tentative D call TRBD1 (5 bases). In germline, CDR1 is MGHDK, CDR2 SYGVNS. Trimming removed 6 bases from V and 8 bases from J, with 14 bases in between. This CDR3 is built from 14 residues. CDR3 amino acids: CASSRAGWDSPLHF. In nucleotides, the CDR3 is TGTGCCAGCAGCCGGGCAGGGTGGGATTCACCCCTCCACTTT. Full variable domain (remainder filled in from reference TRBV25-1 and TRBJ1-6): EADIYQTPRYLVIGTGKKITLECSQTMGHDKMYWYQQDPGMELHLIHYSYGVNSTEKGDLSSESTVSRIRTEHFPLTLESARPSHTSQYLCASSRAGWDSPLHFGNGTRLTVT.

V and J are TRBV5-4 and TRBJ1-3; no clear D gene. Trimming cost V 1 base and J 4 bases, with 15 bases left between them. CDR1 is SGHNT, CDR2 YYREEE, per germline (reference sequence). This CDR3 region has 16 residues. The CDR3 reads CASSLRSPSLGNTIYF. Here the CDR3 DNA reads TGTGCCAGCAGCTTGCGGAGCCCTTCTTTAGGAAACACCATATATTTT.

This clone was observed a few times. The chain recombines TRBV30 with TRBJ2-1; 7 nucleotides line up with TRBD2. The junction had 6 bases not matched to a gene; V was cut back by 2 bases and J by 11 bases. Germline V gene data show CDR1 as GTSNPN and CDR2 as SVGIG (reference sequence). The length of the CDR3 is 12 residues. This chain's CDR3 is CAWSIVGGQQFF. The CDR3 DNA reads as TGTGCCTGGAGTATAGTGGGAGGGCAGCAGTTCTTC.

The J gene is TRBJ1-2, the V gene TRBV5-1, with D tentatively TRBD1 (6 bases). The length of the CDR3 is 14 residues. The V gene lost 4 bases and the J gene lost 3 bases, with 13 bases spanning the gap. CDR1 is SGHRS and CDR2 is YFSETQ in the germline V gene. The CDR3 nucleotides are TGCGCCAGCAGCCAACAGGGTAGTGACTATGGCTACACCTTC. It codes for CASSQQGSDYGYTF.

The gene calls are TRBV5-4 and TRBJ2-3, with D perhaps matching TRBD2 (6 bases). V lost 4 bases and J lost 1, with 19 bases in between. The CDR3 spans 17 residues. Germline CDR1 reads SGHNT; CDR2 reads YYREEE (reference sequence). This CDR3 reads CASSPSRGSWGTDTQYF. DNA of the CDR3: TGTGCCAGCAGCCCGTCCCGGGGGTCTTGGGGCACAGATACGCAGTATTTT.

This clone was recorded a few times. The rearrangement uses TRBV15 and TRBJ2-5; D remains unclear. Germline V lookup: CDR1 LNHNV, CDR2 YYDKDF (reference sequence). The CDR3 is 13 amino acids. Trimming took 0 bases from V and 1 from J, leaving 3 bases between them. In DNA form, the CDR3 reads TGTGCCACCAGCAGAGATCGCCAAGAGACCCAGTACTTC. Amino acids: CATSRDRQETQYF.